These 31 T cell receptor beta chains originate from one sample sequenced in a study of blood T cells in healthy people across ages. The second PCR ran roughly 7 to 11 cycles with a sample-barcoded 5' primer and J-beta primers. TCRdb re-called the 5' RACE reads through MiXCR, storing one row per CDR3 protein. The table lists about 1.1 million distinct CDR3 sequences, around two fifths of them singletons. Sequencing was performed on blood. All receptors come from a man between 18 and 35 years old in good health.

V and J are TRBV10-3 and TRBJ2-3, with D perhaps given as TRBD1 or TRBD2 (5 bases each). Trimming shortened V by 8 bases and J by 6 bases, and 21 bases separated the two germline ends. Germline lookup yields CDR1 ENHRY and CDR2 SYGVKD. This CDR3 comprises 15 residues. DNA for the CDR3: TGTGCCATCGGGGCCGGGACCTTTCTGGGGGATACGCAGTATTTT. It specifies CAIGAGTFLGDTQYF.

V and J are TRBV4-1 and TRBJ1-1; tentative D call: TRBD1 (5 bases). The CDR3 sequence is 14 residues long. CDR1 is MGHRA and CDR2 is YSYEKL in the germline V gene. Trimming shortened V by 1 base and J by 7 bases, and 13 bases separated the two germline ends. Written as DNA, the CDR3 is TGCGCCAGCAGCCAAGTACAGGTCCGTTTTGAAGCTTTCTTT. Protein: CASSQVQVRFEAFF.

CDR3 in DNA: TGCAGTGCGGAACGGACAGGAGGGTTTACAGATACGCAGTATTTT. Translated, it gives CSAERTGGFTDTQYF. The gene calls are TRBV20-1 and TRBJ2-3; a possible D gene is TRBD1 (7 bases). Germline-derived CDR1 and CDR2 are DFQATT and SNEGSKA (reference sequence). V lost 6 bases, J lost 3 bases, and 19 bases lay in between. There are 15 residues in the CDR3.

The gene calls are TRBV28 and TRBJ1-2; 8 bases are shared with TRBD1. The CDR3 runs to 14 residues. CDR1 MDHEN and CDR2 SYDVKM come from the germline V gene. V gave up 7 bases and J gave up 6 bases; unmatched junction bases: 10. The CDR3 DNA reads TGTGCCAGCAACACAGGACAGGGTAGCCATGGCTACACCTTC. Protein sequence: CASNTGQGSHGYTF.

The CDR3 reads CASSPTLAIAKNIQYF. The CDR3 DNA is TGTGCCAGCAGTCCGACCCTTGCTATCGCCAAAAACATTCAGTACTTC. V gene TRBV12-3 or TRBV12-4 combines with J gene TRBJ2-4, with D unclear. Trimming cost V 5 bases and J 1 base, with 15 bases left between them. The CDR3 totals 16 residues.

This clonotype was counted between two and nine times. The V and J genes are TRBV20-1 and TRBJ1-4; TRBD1 is a possible D gene (6 bases). The CDR3 runs 16 residues. Trimming left V 0 bases short and J 0 bases short, with 11 bases between. CDR1 DFQATT and CDR2 SNEGSKA come from the germline V gene (reference sequence). The DNA for the CDR3 is TGCAGTGCTAGAGATAGCAGGGGATCAACTAATGAAAAACTGTTTTTT. This gives the protein CSARDSRGSTNEKLFF.

This chain uses TRBV20-1 with TRBJ1-1; 10 nucleotides match TRBD1. Germline V gene lookup returns CDR1 DFQATT and CDR2 SNEGSKA (reference sequence). The CDR3 is made up of 14 amino acids. The V and J ends lost 4 bases and 4 bases, in that order; junction bases with no gene match: 6. CDR3 coding DNA: TGCAGTGCTAAGGGGACAGGGGCGGGCACTGAAGCTTTCTTT. Amino acids: CSAKGTGAGTEAFF.

Only a few counts were recorded for this clonotype. The chain has TRBV9 and TRBJ2-7; D is possibly TRBD1 (6 bases). The V end lost 0 bases, the J end lost 0 bases, and 7 bases lay between the germline ends. This CDR3 comprises 14 residues. Germline V gene sequence: CDR1 SGDLS, CDR2 YYNGEE. In nucleotides, the CDR3 is TGTGCCAGCAGCGTAGGGGACAACTCCTACGAGCAGTACTTC. Protein sequence: CASSVGDNSYEQYF.

The chain joins TRBV29-1 to TRBJ2-1; D unresolved. Between the trimmed V and J ends, which lost 3 bases and 14 bases, there was a span of 17 bases. CDR3 size: 12 residues. The germline V gene has CDR1 SQVTM and CDR2 ANQGSEA. DNA for the CDR3: TGCAGCGTTGATAGGGAAAACTTGATCGAGTTCTTC. Translating gives CSVDRENLIEFF.

The rearrangement joins TRBV6-1 to TRBJ2-1; TRBD1 matches at 8 bases. The length of the CDR3 is 15 residues. V lost 3 bases and J lost 1; bases outside the gene matches: 2. CDR1 is MNHNS, CDR2 SASEGT, per germline. CDR3 residues: CASSDDRGSYNEQFF. The CDR3 region has the DNA TGTGCCAGCAGTGATGACAGGGGTTCCTACAATGAGCAGTTCTTC.

This clonotype appeared once. The chain couples TRBV4-2 to TRBJ2-3, with D possibly being TRBD1 (6 bases). Germline loops: CDR1 LGHNA, CDR2 YNFKEQ. Between the trimmed V and J ends, which lost 1 base and 2 bases, there was a span of 13 bases. This CDR3 is built from 16 residues. The CDR3 spells CASSQGTVIITDTQYF. DNA for the CDR3: TGTGCCAGCAGCCAAGGGACAGTTATTATCACAGATACGCAGTATTTT.

This chain connects TRBV20-1 to TRBJ2-2; a weak D match, TRBD2 (5 bases). CDR1 is DFQATT and CDR2 is SNEGSKA in the germline V gene (reference sequence). The CDR3 totals 14 residues. V was cut by 1 base and J by 6 bases, with 12 bases left in between. The CDR3 loop reads CSARAHGRSGELFF. CDR3 bases: TGCAGTGCTAGAGCGCATGGGAGATCCGGGGAGCTGTTTTTT.

Only a few counts were recorded for this clonotype. This sequence joins TRBV6-1 and TRBJ2-1; D may be TRBD2 (5 bases). The V end was cut by 1 base, the J end by 2 bases, with 24 bases between. Germline-derived CDR1 and CDR2 are MNHNS and SASEGT. This CDR3 spans 20 amino acids. CDR3: CASSEVLETRAASPYNEQFF. The CDR3 coding sequence is TGTGCCAGCAGTGAAGTTCTCGAGACGAGGGCAGCGAGCCCCTACAATGAGCAGTTCTTC.

This clonotype was detected only a few times. The chain joins TRBV20-1 to TRBJ2-1, with D tentatively TRBD2 (6 bases). With 6 bases removed from V and 3 bases from J, the gap between germline ends came to 21 bases. The germline gives CDR1 DFQATT, CDR2 SNEGSKA (reference sequence). The CDR3 is 16 residues long. CDR3 coding DNA: TGCAGTGCCCCCGGGCCAGCCGCGGGAAGCTACAATGAGCAGTTCTTC. It encodes CSAPGPAAGSYNEQFF.

This clonotype was observed a handful of times. V is TRBV9 and J is TRBJ1-4; 8 nucleotides match TRBD1. The CDR3 has 14 residues. V shed 3 bases, J shed 4 bases, and the junction held 2 bases outside the gene matches. Germline values: CDR1 SGDLS, CDR2 YYNGEE. The CDR3 coding sequence is TGTGCCAGCAGCGCGACAGGGGTTAATGAAAAACTGTTTTTT. Protein: CASSATGVNEKLFF. Looking up the rest from reference TRBV9 and TRBJ1-4 gives the full variable domain: DSGVTQTPKHLITATGQRVTLRCSPRSGDLSVYWYQQSLDQGLQFLIQYYNGEERAKGNILERFSAQQFPDLHSELNLSSLELGDSALYFCASSATGVNEKLFFGSGTQLSVL.

The rearrangement joins TRBV10-3 to TRBJ1-1, with 9 bases identical to TRBD1. The length of the CDR3 is 13 residues. V lost 5 bases and J lost 6; bases outside the gene matches: 4. The V gene's germline CDR1 is ENHRY and CDR2 SYGVKD. CDR3 region: CAISPDRGAEAFF. DNA for the CDR3: TGTGCCATCAGTCCTGACAGGGGGGCTGAAGCTTTCTTT.

The chain recombines TRBV6-5 with TRBJ2-7; a weak D match, TRBD2 (6 bases). This CDR3 spans 16 amino acids. CDR1 MNHEY and CDR2 SVGAGI come from the germline V gene. Deletions cut 6 bases from V and 3 bases from J, with 21 bases between. This chain's CDR3 is CASSTSPGASDYEQYF. CDR3 nucleotides: TGTGCCAGCAGCACTTCCCCGGGAGCAAGCGACTACGAGCAGTACTTC.

V and J are TRBV20-1 and TRBJ1-6, with D perhaps matching TRBD1 (6 bases). The germline V and J ends were trimmed by 2 bases and 4 bases, with 18 bases remaining between them. The CDR3 has 17 amino acids. The V gene's germline CDR1 is DFQATT and CDR2 SNEGSKA (reference sequence). The CDR3 region has the DNA TGCAGTGCTAGAATAGGACAGTGGAAGCCTTATAATTCACCCCTCCACTTT. Translating it yields CSARIGQWKPYNSPLHF.

There are a few counts of this clonotype. The rearrangement uses TRBV6-5 and TRBJ1-4; D gene unclear. Germline V gives CDR1 MNHEY, CDR2 SVGAGI. This CDR3 is 16 amino acids long. V was pared by 0 bases and J by 4 bases, with 12 bases between. CDR3 bases: TGTGCCAGCAGTTACTCGATCGGCAGCAGTAATGAAAAACTGTTTTTT. Translated: CASSYSIGSSNEKLFF.

This clonotype was seen more than once but under ten times. J is TRBJ1-1 and V is TRBV7-2; 7 positions agree with TRBD1. Losses at the gene ends were 3 bases for V and 0 bases for J; bases not matched to a gene: 4. The CDR3 has 15 amino acids. Germline CDR1 is SGHTA and CDR2 is FQGNSA. CDR3 sequence reads: CASSFDRAMNTEAFF. CDR3 in DNA: TGTGCCAGCAGCTTTGACAGGGCTATGAACACTGAAGCTTTCTTT.

The chain uses TRBV13 and TRBJ1-1; no clear D gene. The CDR3 is 15 amino acids. Trimming removed 1 base at V and 0 bases at J, with 9 bases between. Germline V gene data show CDR1 as PRHDT and CDR2 as FYEKMQ (reference sequence). The CDR3 DNA sequence: TGTGCCAGCAGCTTAGAAGTACGGCTGAACACTGAAGCTTTCTTT. Encoded protein: CASSLEVRLNTEAFF.

The table lists this clonotype with a few counts. The chain recombines TRBV5-1 with TRBJ2-1; TRBD2 matches 7 bases. V was clipped by 4 bases and J by 3 bases; unmatched bases: 1. CDR3 length: 13 amino acids. CDR1 and CDR2 from the germline V gene are SGHRS and YFSETQ. CDR3 nucleotide sequence: TGCGCCAGCAGCCGGACTAGCTACAATGAGCAGTTCTTC. Residues: CASSRTSYNEQFF.

This chain joins TRBV5-6 and TRBJ2-3; D possibly corresponds to TRBD1 (5 bases). With 4 bases removed from V and 6 bases from J, the gap between germline ends came to 21 bases. The V gene's germline CDR1 is SGHDT and CDR2 YYEEEE. The CDR3 is made up of 16 amino acids. Here the CDR3 DNA reads TGTGCCAGCAGCCTGGACGGAACCCGCAGGGTCGATACGCAGTATTTT. Residues: CASSLDGTRRVDTQYF.

The chain carries TRBV7-2 and TRBJ1-1; 7 bases map to TRBD1. Losses at the gene ends were 4 bases for V and 5 bases for J; bases not matched to a gene: 7. The germline gives CDR1 SGHTA, CDR2 FQGNSA. This CDR3 has 14 residues. The CDR3 region is CASSSRQGFTEAFF. The CDR3, as DNA: TGTGCCAGCAGCTCGCGACAGGGATTTACTGAAGCTTTCTTT.

To note about this clonotype: The junction and the germline gene differ at one end; a read error may be behind it. The genes are TRBV12-3 or TRBV12-4 and TRBJ2-1, with D possibly TRBD2 on 5 matching bases. The CDR3 has 12 residues. DNA for the CDR3: TGTGTCAGCAGCCCTTACGGGGTCGCTCAGTTCTTC. Protein product: CVSSPYGVAQFF.

The chain uses TRBV4-1 and TRBJ1-2; D possibly corresponds to TRBD1 (5 bases). The CDR3 totals 15 residues. Germline CDR1 reads MGHRA; CDR2 reads YSYEKL. The germline V and J ends were trimmed by 3 bases and 5 bases, with 16 bases remaining between them. For the CDR3, the DNA is TGCGCCAGCAGCCACCCACGGGGGGTTTATTATGGCTACACCTTC. Translation gives CASSHPRGVYYGYTF.

This clonotype was seen many times. The chain employs TRBV29-1 and TRBJ1-5, with D possibly matching TRBD1 (6 bases). V lost 5 bases and J 7 bases, leaving 15 bases between the germline ends. The CDR3 is 13 amino acids. The germline gives CDR1 SQVTM, CDR2 ANQGSEA. The CDR3 loop is CSVTGYFGQPQHF. For the CDR3, the DNA is TGCAGCGTTACAGGGTACTTCGGACAGCCCCAGCATTTT.

As for this clonotype: One base away lies a much larger clone, so this may be a sequencing read error. The gene calls are TRBV21-1 and TRBJ1-5; the table's D call, TRBD1, has no DNA check behind it. TRBV21-1 is deemed a pseudogene. The CDR3 is 15 residues long. The chain's CDR3 is CTSSIPIRVDQPQHF. CDR3 sequence (DNA): TGTACCAGCAGCATCCCCATCAGGGTCGATCAGCCCCAGCATTTT.

The chain combines TRBV5-1 with TRBJ2-7, with TRBD2 identical over 8 bases. The germline CDR1 and CDR2 sequences are SGHRS and YFSETQ. This CDR3 contains 16 residues. V lost 0 bases and J lost 4; bases outside the gene matches: 9. CDR3: CASSLAAGGTVYEQYF. CDR3 sequence (DNA): TGCGCCAGCAGCTTGGCCGCGGGGGGCACCGTGTACGAGCAGTACTTC.

J is TRBJ1-5 and V is TRBV6-2 or TRBV6-3; unclear D gene. The germline V gene encodes CDR1 MNHEY and CDR2 SVGEGT. Trimming pared 5 bases from V and 7 bases from J, leaving 18 bases between. The CDR3 spans 15 residues. The CDR3 DNA reads TGTGCCAGCAGTGGGTTTGACTTACGCTTGCAGCCCCAGCATTTT. Translation gives CASSGFDLRLQPQHF.

V usage is TRBV7-9 and J usage is TRBJ1-2; D perhaps matches TRBD1 (5 bases). The V gene lost 3 bases and the J gene lost 7 bases, with 15 bases spanning the gap. Germline values: CDR1 SEHNR, CDR2 FQNEAQ (reference sequence). The CDR3 is 14 amino acids. As DNA, the CDR3 is TGTGCCAGCAGCTTGACACAGGTCATGGGTGGCTACACCTTC. It specifies CASSLTQVMGGYTF.